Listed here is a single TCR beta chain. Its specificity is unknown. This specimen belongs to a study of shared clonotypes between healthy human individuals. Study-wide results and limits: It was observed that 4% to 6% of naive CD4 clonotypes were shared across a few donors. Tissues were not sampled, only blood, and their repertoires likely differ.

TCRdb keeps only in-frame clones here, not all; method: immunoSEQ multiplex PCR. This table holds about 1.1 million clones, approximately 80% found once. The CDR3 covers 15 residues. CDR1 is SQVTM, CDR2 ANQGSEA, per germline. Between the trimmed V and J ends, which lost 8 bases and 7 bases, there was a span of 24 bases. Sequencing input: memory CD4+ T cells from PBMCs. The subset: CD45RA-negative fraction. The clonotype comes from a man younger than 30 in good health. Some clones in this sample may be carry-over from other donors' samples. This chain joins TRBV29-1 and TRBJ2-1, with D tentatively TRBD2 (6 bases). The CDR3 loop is CSTGDAIKEGNEQFF. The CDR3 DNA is TGCAGCACGGGGGACGCTATCAAAGAGGGGAATGAGCAGTTCTTC.